This is a list of T cell receptor beta chains from one sample in a study of T cell changes during pregnancy in multiple sclerosis. Sequenced by immunoSEQ multiplex PCR; TCRdb stores in-frame clones only, minus some. The sample consists of about 36,000 clones, around nine tenths of them appearing once. The sequencing here drew on CD8+ T cells from peripheral blood mononuclear cells, taken in the third trimester of pregnancy. These TCRs come from a female donor with multiple sclerosis, enrolled in a pregnancy study. Each CDR3 is given with its conserved first and last residue. The D gene is left open where the match is weak. Clone size is stated in some rows and not others, as once, few, many or a class when expanded.

J | length | size | D | V | CDR3 | DNA
TRBJ2-7 | 13 | . | . | TRBV4-1 | CASSRSRGDEQYF | TGCGCCAGCAGCCGGTCCCGGGGAGACGAGCAGTACTTC
TRBJ2-7 | 13 | . | . | TRBV11-2 | CASSLTTGYEQYF | TGTGCCAGCAGCTTAACCACAGGCTACGAGCAGTACTTC
TRBJ2-7 | 12 | once | . | TRBV7-9 | CASLNSYYEQYF | TGTGCCAGCCTCAACAGCTACTACGAGCAGTACTTC
TRBJ2-1 | 15 | . | TRBD2 | TRBV16 | CASSQWDQGGNEQFF | TGTGCCAGCAGCCAATGGGACCAGGGAGGGAATGAGCAGTTCTTC
TRBJ2-7 | 14 | . | . | TRBV9 | CASSPWAEGYEQYF | TGTGCCAGCAGCCCCTGGGCGGAGGGCTACGAGCAGTACTTC
TRBJ1-2 | 12 | . | . | TRBV29-1 | CSAGADPYGYTF | TGCAGCGCGGGAGCCGACCCCTATGGCTACACCTTC
TRBJ2-3 | 15 | . | . | TRBV7-8 | CASTNIEGPTDTQYF | TGTGCCAGCACTAATATAGAGGGCCCCACAGATACGCAGTATTTT
TRBJ2-1 | 12 | once | TRBD1 | TRBV29-1 | CSIGQGDFEQFF | TGCAGCATAGGACAGGGGGACTTTGAGCAGTTCTTC
TRBJ2-7 | 17 | . | TRBD1 | TRBV2 | CASRPVGQGASGYEQYF | TGTGCCAGCAGACCAGTGGGACAGGGGGCCTCGGGCTACGAGCAGTACTTC
TRBJ2-5 | 15 | . | TRBD2 | TRBV13 | CASSSIAGAQETQYF | TGTGCCAGCAGCTCCATAGCGGGGGCCCAAGAGACCCAGTACTTC
TRBJ2-5 | 15 | . | TRBD2 | TRBV9 | CASSAGLAYMETQYF | TGTGCCAGCAGCGCCGGACTAGCGTATATGGAGACCCAGTACTTC
TRBJ2-7 | 15 | . | . | TRBV2 | CASTPRTASSYEQYF | TGTGCCAGCACCCCTCGGACAGCGAGCTCCTACGAGCAGTACTTC
TRBJ1-2 | 15 | . | . | TRBV4-3 | CASSQEGRIGGGYTF | TGCGCCAGCAGCCAAGAAGGGCGAATCGGGGGAGGCTACACCTTC
TRBJ1-6 | 17 | once | . | TRBV7-6 | CASSNSPEEPDNSPLHF | TGTGCCAGCAGCAACTCCCCCGAGGAGCCGGATAATTCACCCCTCCACTTT
TRBJ2-7 | 16 | . | TRBD1 | TRBV28 | CASSLPRTGFTYEQYF | TGTGCCAGCAGTTTACCCCGGACAGGGTTCACCTACGAGCAGTACTTC
TRBJ1-2 | 11 | . | . | TRBV29-1 | CSGATDYGYTF | TGCAGCGGGGCGACGGACTATGGCTACACCTTC
TRBJ2-2 | 15 | . | . | TRBV19 | CASSIAGEGGMELFF | TGTGCCAGTAGTATAGCAGGGGAAGGGGGTATGGAGCTGTTTTTT
TRBJ1-5 | 14 | . | . | TRBV6-6 | CASSYTLGNQPQHF | TGTGCCAGCAGTTACACGTTAGGCAATCAGCCCCAGCATTTT
TRBJ2-5 | 14 | few | . | TRBV18 | CASQKNAGGETQYF | TGTGCCAGCCAGAAAAACGCAGGTGGAGAGACCCAGTACTTC
TRBJ1-2 | 14 | . | . | TRBV29-1 | CSVLNRGGNYGYTF | TGCAGCGTCCTGAACAGAGGCGGGAACTATGGCTACACCTTC
TRBJ1-5 | 16 | . | TRBD1 | TRBV7-8 | CASSLDEGTVNQPQHF | TGTGCCAGCAGCCTAGACGAAGGGACAGTCAATCAGCCCCAGCATTTT
TRBJ2-5 | 11 | . | . | TRBV9 | CASSEGETQYF | TGTGCCAGCAGCGAGGGGGAGACCCAGTACTTC
TRBJ1-2 | 13 | . | . | TRBV7-9 | CASSLDRDGGYTF | TGTGCCAGCAGCTTAGACAGGGACGGGGGCTACACCTTC
TRBJ2-7 | 14 | . | TRBD1 | TRBV28 | CASRRTGGGYEQYF | TGTGCCAGCAGACGGACAGGGGGTGGGTACGAGCAGTACTTC
TRBJ1-6 | 17 | . | . | TRBV19 | CASSTAGGWPGGSPLHF | TGTGCCAGTAGTACAGCGGGCGGTTGGCCGGGGGGGTCACCCCTCCACTTT
TRBJ1-3 | 18 | . | . | TRBV4-1 | CASSQQATAISSGNTIYF | TGCGCCAGCAGCCAACAGGCTACGGCTATTAGCTCTGGAAACACCATATATTTT
TRBJ2-7 | 14 | . | TRBD1 | TRBV5-1 | CASSRGQGSYEQYF | TGCGCCAGCAGCCGCGGACAGGGCTCCTACGAGCAGTACTTC
TRBJ2-1 | 16 | . | TRBD2 | TRBV4-2 | CASSLPGLAGEGEQFF | TGTGCCAGCAGCCTTCCGGGACTAGCGGGGGAGGGTGAGCAGTTCTTC
TRBJ2-2 | 16 | . | TRBD2 | TRBV7-8 | CASSSRLAGGTGELFF | TGTGCCAGCAGCTCCCGACTAGCGGGGGGTACCGGGGAGCTGTTTTTT
TRBJ1-2 | 14 | . | TRBD1 | TRBV13 | CASSFGQGRYGYTF | TGTGCCAGCAGCTTCGGACAGGGTCGCTATGGCTACACCTTC
TRBJ2-1 | 15 | . | TRBD1 | TRBV4-1 | CASSRGDRVFTEQFF | TGCGCCAGCAGCCGAGGGGACAGGGTATTCACTGAGCAGTTCTTC
TRBJ1-2 | 17 | . | . | TRBV7-9 | CASSLPRGAAGPYGYTF | TGTGCCAGCAGCTTACCCCGTGGAGCTGCCGGCCCCTATGGCTACACCTTC
TRBJ1-5 | 14 | . | . | TRBV12-5 | CASGWGGAGQPQHF | TGTGCTAGTGGTTGGGGGGGCGCGGGTCAGCCCCAGCATTTT
TRBJ2-7 | 13 | . | . | TRBV10-3 | CATERDTSYEQYF | TGTGCCACCGAGAGGGACACGAGCTACGAGCAGTACTTC
TRBJ2-3 | 16 | . | TRBD2 | TRBV4-3 | CASSQFGGGVADTQYF | TGCGCCAGCAGCCAATTTGGTGGGGGGGTGGCAGATACGCAGTATTTT
TRBJ1-4 | 15 | . | . | TRBV4-3 | CASSQLTARGEKLFF | TGCGCCAGCAGCCAACTAACCGCGAGAGGTGAAAAACTGTTTTTT
TRBJ1-1 | 13 | . | TRBD1 | TRBV11-3 | CASRGQENTEAFF | TGTGCCAGCAGGGGACAGGAGAACACTGAAGCTTTCTTT
TRBJ1-5 | 13 | . | TRBD1 | TRBV29-1 | CSVGGQGNQPQHF | TGCAGCGTTGGGGGACAGGGCAATCAGCCCCAGCATTTT
TRBJ1-2 | 14 | . | . | TRBV28 | CASSLYLDLVGYTF | TGTGCCAGCAGTTTATATCTAGACCTTGTAGGCTACACCTTC
TRBJ2-1 | 13 | once | . | TRBV29-1 | CSVAAGVGNEQFF | TGCAGCGTTGCGGCAGGTGTGGGCAATGAGCAGTTCTTC
TRBJ1-1 | 14 | . | . | TRBV27 | CASSSQQTNTEAFF | TGTGCTAGCAGTTCGCAACAGACGAACACTGAAGCTTTCTTT
TRBJ1-2 | 12 | . | TRBD1 | TRBV5-4 | CASSWDSYGYTF | TGTGCCAGCAGCTGGGACAGCTATGGCTACACCTTC
TRBJ2-7 | 15 | . | TRBD1 | TRBV27 | CASTPGDRIPYEQYF | TGTGCCAGCACCCCTGGGGACAGGATACCCTACGAGCAGTACTTC
TRBJ1-1 | 16 | . | . | TRBV9 | CASSVDGRQDVKEAFF | TGTGCCAGCAGCGTAGACGGGAGGCAGGACGTTAAAGAAGCTTTCTTT
TRBJ2-7 | 13 | . | TRBD1 | TRBV15 | CATGTGDSYEQYF | TGTGCCACCGGGACAGGCGATTCCTACGAGCAGTACTTC
TRBJ1-1 | 12 | . | . | TRBV19 | CASTLGVTEAFF | TGTGCCAGTACCCTCGGGGTCACTGAAGCTTTCTTT
TRBJ2-2 | 15 | . | TRBD2 | TRBV28 | CASSRIAGVSGELFF | TGTGCCAGCAGTAGAATAGCGGGGGTTAGCGGGGAGCTGTTTTTT
TRBJ2-4 | 14 | . | TRBD1 | TRBV2 | CASSFPQGANIQYF | TGTGCCAGCAGTTTCCCCCAGGGGGCGAACATTCAGTACTTC
TRBJ1-2 | 13 | . | TRBD1 | TRBV9 | CASRGTGGYGYTF | TGTGCCAGCAGGGGGACAGGGGGCTATGGCTACACCTTC
TRBJ1-6 | 12 | once | . | TRBV7-9 | CASSFPYSPLHF | TGTGCCAGCAGCTTCCCGTATTCACCCCTCCACTTT
TRBJ1-2 | 16 | . | TRBD1 | TRBV2 | CASKAHWDRANYGYTF | TGTGCCAGCAAAGCCCACTGGGACAGGGCCAACTATGGCTACACCTTC
TRBJ2-7 | 11 | . | . | TRBV10-1 | CASSAGVEQYF | TGCGCCAGCAGTGCAGGGGTCGAGCAGTACTTC
TRBJ2-7 | 11 | . | . | TRBV5-4 | CASSSGYEQYF | TGTGCCAGCAGTTCGGGGTACGAGCAGTACTTC
TRBJ2-3 | 16 | . | TRBD1 | TRBV9 | CASSAWDRGPGDTQYF | TGTGCCAGCAGCGCGTGGGACAGGGGACCCGGAGATACGCAGTATTTT
TRBJ1-1 | 16 | few | TRBD1 | TRBV7-9 | CASSLPRGQGDTEAFF | TGTGCCAGCAGCCTACCCAGGGGACAGGGAGACACTGAAGCTTTCTTT
TRBJ2-7 | 15 | . | TRBD1 | TRBV6-5 | CASRPRSGTGVEQYF | TGTGCCAGCAGGCCTCGAAGTGGGACAGGGGTTGAGCAGTACTTC
TRBJ2-1 | 13 | . | . | TRBV9 | CASSVVPGNEQFF | TGTGCCAGCAGCGTAGTCCCGGGCAATGAGCAGTTCTTC